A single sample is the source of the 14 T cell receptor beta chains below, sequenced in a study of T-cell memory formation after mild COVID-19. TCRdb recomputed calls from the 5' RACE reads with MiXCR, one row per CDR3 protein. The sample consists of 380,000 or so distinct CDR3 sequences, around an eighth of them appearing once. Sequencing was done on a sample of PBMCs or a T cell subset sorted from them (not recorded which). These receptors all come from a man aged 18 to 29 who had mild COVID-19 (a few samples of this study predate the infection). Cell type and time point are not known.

The CDR3 bases are TGTGCCAGCAGCCCTCGCGGAGGGTTTTATGAGCAGTTCTTC. It codes for CASSPRGGFYEQFF. The chain carries TRBV7-2 and TRBJ2-1; weak D call: TRBD2 (6 bases). The CDR3 consists of 14 residues. V was shortened by 5 bases and J by 8 bases, with 16 bases between the two germline ends. Germline V CDR1 and CDR2: SGHTA, FQGNSA.

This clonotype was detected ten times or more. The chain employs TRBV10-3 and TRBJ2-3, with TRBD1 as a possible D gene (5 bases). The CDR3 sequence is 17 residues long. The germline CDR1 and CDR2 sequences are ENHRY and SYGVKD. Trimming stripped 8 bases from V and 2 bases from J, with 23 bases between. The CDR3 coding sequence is TGTGCCATCGGCGATCAGGGCCTCGCGCTCACCACAGATACGCAGTATTTT. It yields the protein CAIGDQGLALTTDTQYF.

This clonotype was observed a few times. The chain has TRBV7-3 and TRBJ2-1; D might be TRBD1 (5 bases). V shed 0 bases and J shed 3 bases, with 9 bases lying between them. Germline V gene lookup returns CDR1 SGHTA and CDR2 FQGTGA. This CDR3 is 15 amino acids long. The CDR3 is CASSLTGHDYNEQFF. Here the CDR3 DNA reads TGTGCCAGCAGCTTAACCGGACACGACTACAATGAGCAGTTCTTC. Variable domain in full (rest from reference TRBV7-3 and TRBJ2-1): GAGVSQTPSNKVTEKGKYVELRCDPISGHTALYWYRQSLGQGPEFLIYFQGTGAADDSGLPNDRFFAVRPEGSVSTLKIQRTERGDSAVYLCASSLTGHDYNEQFFGPGTRLTVL.

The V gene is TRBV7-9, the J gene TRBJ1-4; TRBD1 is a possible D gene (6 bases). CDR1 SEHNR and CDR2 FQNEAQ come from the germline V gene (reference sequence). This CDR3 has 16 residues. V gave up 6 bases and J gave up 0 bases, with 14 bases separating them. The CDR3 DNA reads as TGTGCCAGCAGGGCAGGGGACGGTCCAACTAATGAAAAACTGTTTTTT. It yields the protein CASRAGDGPTNEKLFF. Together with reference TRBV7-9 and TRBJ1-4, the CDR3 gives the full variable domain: DTGVSQNPRHKITKRGQNVTFRCDPISEHNRLYWYRQTLGQGPEFLTYFQNEAQLEKSRLLSDRFSAERPKGSFSTLEIQRTEQGDSAMYLCASRAGDGPTNEKLFFGSGTQLSVL.

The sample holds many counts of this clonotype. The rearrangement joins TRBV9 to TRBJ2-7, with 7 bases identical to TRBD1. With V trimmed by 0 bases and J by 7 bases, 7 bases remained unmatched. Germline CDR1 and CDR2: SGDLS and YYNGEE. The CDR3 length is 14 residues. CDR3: CASSVGRGTVEQYV. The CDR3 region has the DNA TGTGCCAGCAGCGTAGGCAGGGGGACGGTAGAGCAGTACGTC.

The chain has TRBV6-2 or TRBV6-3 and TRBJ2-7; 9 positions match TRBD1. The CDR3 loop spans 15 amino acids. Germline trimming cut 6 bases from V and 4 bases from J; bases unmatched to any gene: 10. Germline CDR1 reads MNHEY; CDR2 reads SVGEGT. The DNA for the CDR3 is TGTGCCAGCAGCCCCTGGGGACAGGGTACGTACGAGCAGTACTTC. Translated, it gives CASSPWGQGTYEQYF.

The CDR3 spells CASSQADTVYNEQFF. CDR3 nucleotides: TGTGCCAGCAGTCAGGCCGATACTGTTTACAATGAGCAGTTCTTC. The gene calls are TRBV7-2 and TRBJ2-1; no clear D. In germline, CDR1 is SGHTA, CDR2 FQGNSA. The CDR3 has 15 residues. With 6 bases removed from V and 4 bases from J, the gap between germline ends came to 16 bases.

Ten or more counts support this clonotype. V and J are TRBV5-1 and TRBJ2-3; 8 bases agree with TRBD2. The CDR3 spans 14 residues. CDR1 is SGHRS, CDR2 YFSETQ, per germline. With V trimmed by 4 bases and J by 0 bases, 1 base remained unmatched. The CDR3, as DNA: TGCGCCAGCAGCCCGGGGGGGAGCACAGATACGCAGTATTTT. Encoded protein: CASSPGGSTDTQYF.

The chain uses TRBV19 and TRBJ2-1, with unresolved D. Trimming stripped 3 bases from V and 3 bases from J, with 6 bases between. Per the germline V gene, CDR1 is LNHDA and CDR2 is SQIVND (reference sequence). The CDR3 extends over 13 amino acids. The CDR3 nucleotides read TGTGCCAGTAGTATCTCCGGCTACAATGAGCAGTTCTTC. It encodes CASSISGYNEQFF.

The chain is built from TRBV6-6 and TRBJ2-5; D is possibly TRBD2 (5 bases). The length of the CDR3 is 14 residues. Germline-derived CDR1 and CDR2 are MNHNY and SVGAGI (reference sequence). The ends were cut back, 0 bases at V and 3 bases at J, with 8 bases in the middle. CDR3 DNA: TGTGCCAGCAGTTACTCGCGGGTTGAAGAGACCCAGTACTTC. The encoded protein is CASSYSRVEETQYF.

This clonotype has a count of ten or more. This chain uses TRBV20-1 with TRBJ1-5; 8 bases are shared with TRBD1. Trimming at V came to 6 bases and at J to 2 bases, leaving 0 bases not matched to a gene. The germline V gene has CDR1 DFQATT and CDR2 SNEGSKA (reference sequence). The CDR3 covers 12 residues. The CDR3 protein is CSAQGGNQPQHF. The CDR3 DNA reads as TGCAGTGCACAGGGGGGCAATCAGCCCCAGCATTTT.

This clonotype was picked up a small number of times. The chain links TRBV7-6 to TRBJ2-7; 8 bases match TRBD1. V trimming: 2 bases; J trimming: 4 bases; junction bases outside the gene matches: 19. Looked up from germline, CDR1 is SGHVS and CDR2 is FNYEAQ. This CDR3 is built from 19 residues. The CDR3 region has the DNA TGTGCCAGCAGCTTACCCGGACAGGGAAACGGTGTGTATGTATACGAGCAGTACTTC. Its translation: CASSLPGQGNGVYVYEQYF.

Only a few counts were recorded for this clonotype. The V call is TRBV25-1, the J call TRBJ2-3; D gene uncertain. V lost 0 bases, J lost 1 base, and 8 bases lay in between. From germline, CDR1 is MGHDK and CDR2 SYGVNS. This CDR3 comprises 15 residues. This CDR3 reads CASSEYGRGTDTQYF. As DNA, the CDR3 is TGTGCCAGCAGTGAATACGGCAGAGGCACAGATACGCAGTATTTT.

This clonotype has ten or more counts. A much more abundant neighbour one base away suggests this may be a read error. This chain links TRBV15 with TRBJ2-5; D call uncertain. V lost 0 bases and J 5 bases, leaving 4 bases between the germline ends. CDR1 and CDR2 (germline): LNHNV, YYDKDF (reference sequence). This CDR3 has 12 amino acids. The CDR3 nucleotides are TGTGCCACCAGCAGAGATGTGGAGACCCAGTACTTC. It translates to CATSRDVETQYF.